This T cell receptor beta chain was captured by sequencing in a study of T cell repertoires in cytomegalovirus infection. TCRdb fed the reads into MiXCR, producing one record per CDR3 protein. This sample has about 320,000 distinct CDR3 sequences, with 9.5% found just once. Whole-study findings and limits: HLA-C-restricted CMV clonotypes gave the most frequent clonotype in two of eight donors.

In the case of this clonotype: Its specificity is unknown.

Per germline, CDR1 MNHEY and CDR2 SMNVEV (reference sequence). The CDR3 loop spans 15 amino acids. V was trimmed by 3 bases and J by 3 bases, leaving 13 bases between them. The clonotype was recovered from a human donor in good health (CMV status not recorded). Some clones in this sample may be carry-over from other donors' samples. The sequenced material came from PBMCs. The V call is TRBV27, the J call TRBJ2-3; a weak D match, TRBD2 (6 bases). This CDR3 reads CASSFNGRSTDTQYF. The CDR3 coding sequence is TGTGCCAGCAGTTTTAACGGGAGAAGTACAGATACGCAGTATTTT.